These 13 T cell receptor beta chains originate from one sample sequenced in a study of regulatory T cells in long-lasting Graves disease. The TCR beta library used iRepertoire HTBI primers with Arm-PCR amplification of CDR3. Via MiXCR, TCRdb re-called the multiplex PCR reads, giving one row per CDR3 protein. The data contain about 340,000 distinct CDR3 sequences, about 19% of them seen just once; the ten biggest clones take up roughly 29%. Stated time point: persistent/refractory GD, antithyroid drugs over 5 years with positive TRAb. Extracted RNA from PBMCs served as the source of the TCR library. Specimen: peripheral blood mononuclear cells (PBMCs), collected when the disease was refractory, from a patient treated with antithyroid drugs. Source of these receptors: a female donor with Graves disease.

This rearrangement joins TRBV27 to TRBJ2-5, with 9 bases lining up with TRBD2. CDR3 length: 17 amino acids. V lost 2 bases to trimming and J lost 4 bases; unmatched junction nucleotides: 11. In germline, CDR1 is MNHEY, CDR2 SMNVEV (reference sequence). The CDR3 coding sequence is TGTGCCAGCAGTTTAAAGGCTAGCGGGGCCCCCCGAGAGACCCAGTACTTC. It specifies CASSLKASGAPRETQYF.

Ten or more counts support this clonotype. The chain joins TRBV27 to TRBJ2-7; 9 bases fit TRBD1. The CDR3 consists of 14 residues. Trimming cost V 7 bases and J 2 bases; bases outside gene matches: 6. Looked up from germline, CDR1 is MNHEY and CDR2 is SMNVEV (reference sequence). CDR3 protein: CASKLRTGAYEQYF. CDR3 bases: TGTGCCAGCAAATTGAGGACAGGGGCCTACGAGCAGTACTTC.

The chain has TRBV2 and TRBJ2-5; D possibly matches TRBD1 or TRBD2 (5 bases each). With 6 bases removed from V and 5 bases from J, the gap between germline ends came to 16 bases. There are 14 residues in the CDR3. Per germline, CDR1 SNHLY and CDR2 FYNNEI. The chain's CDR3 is CASSRPGPAETQYF. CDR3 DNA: TGTGCCAGCAGCCGACCGGGACCGGCGGAGACCCAGTACTTC.

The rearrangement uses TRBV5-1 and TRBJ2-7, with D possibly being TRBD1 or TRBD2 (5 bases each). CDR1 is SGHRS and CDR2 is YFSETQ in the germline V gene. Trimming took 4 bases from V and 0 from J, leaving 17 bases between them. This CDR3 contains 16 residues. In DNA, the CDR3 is TGCGCCAGCAGCCACTCCCCCGGGACCGGCTCCTACGAGCAGTACTTC. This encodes CASSHSPGTGSYEQYF.

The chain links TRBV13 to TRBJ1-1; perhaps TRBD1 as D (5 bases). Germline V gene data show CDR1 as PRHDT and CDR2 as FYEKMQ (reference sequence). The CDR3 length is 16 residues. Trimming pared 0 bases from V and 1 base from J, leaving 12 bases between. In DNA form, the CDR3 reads TGTGCCAGCAGCTTAGGTATAGGACAACCGAACACTGAAGCTTTCTTT. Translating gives CASSLGIGQPNTEAFF. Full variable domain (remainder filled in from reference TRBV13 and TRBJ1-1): AAGVIQSPRHLIKEKRETATLKCYPIPRHDTVYWYQQGPGQDPQFLISFYEKMQSDKGSIPDRFSAQQFSDYHSELNMSSLELGDSALYFCASSLGIGQPNTEAFFGQGTRLTVV.

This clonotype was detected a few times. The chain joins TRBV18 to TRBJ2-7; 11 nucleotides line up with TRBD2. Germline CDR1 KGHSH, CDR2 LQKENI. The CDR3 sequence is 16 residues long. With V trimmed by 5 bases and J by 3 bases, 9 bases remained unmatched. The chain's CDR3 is CASSSLLAGDNYEQYF. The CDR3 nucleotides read TGTGCCAGCTCATCCTTACTAGCGGGAGACAACTACGAGCAGTACTTC.

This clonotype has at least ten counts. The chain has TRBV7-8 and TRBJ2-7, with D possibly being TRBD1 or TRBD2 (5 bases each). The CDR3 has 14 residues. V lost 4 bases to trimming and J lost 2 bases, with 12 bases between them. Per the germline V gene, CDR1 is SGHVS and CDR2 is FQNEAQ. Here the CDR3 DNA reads TGTGCCAGCAGCTCCGGGACCGCGCCCTACGAGCAGTACTTC. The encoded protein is CASSSGTAPYEQYF.

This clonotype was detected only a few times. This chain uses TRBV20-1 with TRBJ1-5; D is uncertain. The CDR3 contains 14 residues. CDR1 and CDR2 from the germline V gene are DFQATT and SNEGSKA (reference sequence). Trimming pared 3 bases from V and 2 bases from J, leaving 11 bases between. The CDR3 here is CSASRPEGNQPQHF. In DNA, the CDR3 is TGCAGTGCTAGCAGGCCAGAAGGCAATCAGCCCCAGCATTTT.

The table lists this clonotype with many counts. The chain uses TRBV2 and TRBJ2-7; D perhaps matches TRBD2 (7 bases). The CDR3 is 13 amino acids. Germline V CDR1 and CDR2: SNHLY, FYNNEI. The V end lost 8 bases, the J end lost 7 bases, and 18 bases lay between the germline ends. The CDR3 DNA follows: TGTGCCAGCCGGAGGGCGGGGGCTGGGGAGCAGTACTTC. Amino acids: CASRRAGAGEQYF.

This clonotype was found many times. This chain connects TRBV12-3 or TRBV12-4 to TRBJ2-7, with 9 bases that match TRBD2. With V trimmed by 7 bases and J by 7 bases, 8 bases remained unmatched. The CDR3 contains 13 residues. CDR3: CASTAGGSGEQYF. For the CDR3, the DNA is TGTGCCAGCACGGCGGGAGGGAGTGGGGAGCAGTACTTC.

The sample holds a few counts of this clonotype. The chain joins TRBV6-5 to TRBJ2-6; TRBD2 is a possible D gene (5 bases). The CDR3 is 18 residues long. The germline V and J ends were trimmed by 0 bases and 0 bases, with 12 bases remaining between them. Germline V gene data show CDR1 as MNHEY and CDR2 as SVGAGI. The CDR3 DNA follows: TGTGCCAGCAGTTACTCGGGAGCCATTAGCTCTGGGGCCAACGTCCTGACTTTC. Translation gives CASSYSGAISSGANVLTF.

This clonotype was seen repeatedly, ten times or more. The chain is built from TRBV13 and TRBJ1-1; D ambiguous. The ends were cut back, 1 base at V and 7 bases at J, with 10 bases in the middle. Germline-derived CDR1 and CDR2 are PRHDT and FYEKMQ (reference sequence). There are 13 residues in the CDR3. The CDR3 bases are TGTGCCAGCAGCTTAGTAGGTCGTGGTGAAGCTTTCTTT. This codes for CASSLVGRGEAFF.

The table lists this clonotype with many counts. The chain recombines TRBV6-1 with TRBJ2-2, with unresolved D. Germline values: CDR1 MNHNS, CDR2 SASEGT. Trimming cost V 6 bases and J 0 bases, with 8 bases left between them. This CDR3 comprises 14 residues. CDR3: CASRDQANTGELFF. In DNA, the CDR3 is TGTGCCAGCAGGGACCAGGCGAACACCGGGGAGCTGTTTTTT.